The clone carrying this T cell receptor beta chain was detected only a few times. The antigen is unknown. This entry belongs to a study of vaccination and CD4 T cells after COVID-19. Treatment here: approximately 9-day PBMC culture with coronavirus spike peptide pools or control peptides (ViraFEST assay). Cultured CD4+ T cell DNA underwent sequencing with the Oncomine TCR Beta short-read assay. TCRdb called the PCR reads again in MiXCR, with one record for every CDR3 protein. Of about 15,000 distinct CDR3 sequences detected, around 56% appear once; the ten largest clones hold about a sixth. The CDR3 runs 14 residues. V lost 1 base and J 0 bases, leaving 9 bases between the germline ends. Germline-derived CDR1 and CDR2 are DFQATT and SNEGSKA (reference sequence).

This chain connects TRBV20-1 to TRBJ1-1; a possible D gene is TRBD1 (5 bases). The receptor was derived from a human donor who had recovered from COVID-19. Material: CD4+ T cells from blood, cultured in vitro. CDR3 bases: TGCAGTGCTAGAGTACTGGGACTGAACACTGAAGCTTTCTTT. Translation gives CSARVLGLNTEAFF.